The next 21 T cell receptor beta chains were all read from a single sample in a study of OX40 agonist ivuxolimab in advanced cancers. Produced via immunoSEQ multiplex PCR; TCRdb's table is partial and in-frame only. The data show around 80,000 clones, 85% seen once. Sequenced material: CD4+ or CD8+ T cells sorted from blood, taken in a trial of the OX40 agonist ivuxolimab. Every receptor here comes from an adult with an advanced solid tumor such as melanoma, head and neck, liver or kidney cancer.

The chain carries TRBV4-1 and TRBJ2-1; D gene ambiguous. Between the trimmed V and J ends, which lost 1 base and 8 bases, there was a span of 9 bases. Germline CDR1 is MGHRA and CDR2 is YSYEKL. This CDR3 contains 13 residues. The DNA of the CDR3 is TGCGCCAGCAGCCAAGCGGCAGGCTATGAGCAGTTCTTC. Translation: CASSQAAGYEQFF.

The CDR3 loop is CASRSPKDSRSGYTF. In DNA, the CDR3 is TGTGCCAGCAGGTCACCAAAGGACAGCCGCTCGGGCTACACCTTC. The chain combines TRBV6-1 with TRBJ1-2; TRBD1 is a possible D gene (6 bases). Between the trimmed V and J ends, which lost 6 bases and 8 bases, there was a span of 22 bases. Germline CDR1 reads MNHNS; CDR2 reads SASEGT. This CDR3 is 15 amino acids long.

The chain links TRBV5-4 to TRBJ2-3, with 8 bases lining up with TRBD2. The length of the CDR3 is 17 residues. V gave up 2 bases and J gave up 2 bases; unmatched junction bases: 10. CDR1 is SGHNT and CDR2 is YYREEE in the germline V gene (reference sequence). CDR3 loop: CASSFRGRTTITDTQYF. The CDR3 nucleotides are TGTGCCAGCAGCTTCCGCGGGAGGACTACCATCACAGATACGCAGTATTTT.

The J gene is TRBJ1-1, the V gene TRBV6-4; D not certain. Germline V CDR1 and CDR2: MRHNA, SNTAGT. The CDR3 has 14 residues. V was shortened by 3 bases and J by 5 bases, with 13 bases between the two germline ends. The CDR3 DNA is TGTGCCAGCAGTGAAAACGGTCTTAGGACTGAAGCTTTCTTT. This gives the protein CASSENGLRTEAFF.

CDR3 nucleotide sequence: TGTGCCAGCAGCCCTGACAGCCCCAATCAGCCCCAGCATTTT. Translating it yields CASSPDSPNQPQHF. The rearrangement joins TRBV2 to TRBJ1-5, with a possible D match to TRBD1 (5 bases). The germline V gene has CDR1 SNHLY and CDR2 FYNNEI. The CDR3 length is 14 residues. Trimming took 6 bases from V and 3 from J, leaving 12 bases between them. Full variable domain (rest looked up from reference TRBV2 and TRBJ1-5): EPEVTQTPSHQVTQMGQEVILRCVPISNHLYFYWYRQILGQKVEFLVSFYNNEISEKSEIFDDQFSVERPDGSNFTLKIRSTKLEDSAMYFCASSPDSPNQPQHFGDGTRLSIL.

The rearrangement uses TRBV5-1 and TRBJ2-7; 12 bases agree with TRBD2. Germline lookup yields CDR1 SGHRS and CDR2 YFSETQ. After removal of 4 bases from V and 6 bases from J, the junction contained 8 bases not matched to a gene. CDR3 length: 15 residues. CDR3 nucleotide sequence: TGCGCCAGCAGCCGGGGGCTAGCGGGAGGGAGCGAGCAGTACTTC. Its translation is CASSRGLAGGSEQYF.

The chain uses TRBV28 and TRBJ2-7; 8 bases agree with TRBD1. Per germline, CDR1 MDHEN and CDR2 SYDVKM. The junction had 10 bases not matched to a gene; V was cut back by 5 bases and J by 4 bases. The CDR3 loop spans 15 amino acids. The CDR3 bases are TGTGCCAGCAGTCTCGGACAGGGTATCCCTTACGAGCAGTACTTC. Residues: CASSLGQGIPYEQYF.

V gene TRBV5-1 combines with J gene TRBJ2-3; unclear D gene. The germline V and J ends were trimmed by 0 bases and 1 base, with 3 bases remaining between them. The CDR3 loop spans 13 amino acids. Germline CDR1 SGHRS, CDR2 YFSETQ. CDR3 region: CASSLGGTDTQYF. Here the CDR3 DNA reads TGCGCCAGCAGCTTGGGGGGCACAGATACGCAGTATTTT.

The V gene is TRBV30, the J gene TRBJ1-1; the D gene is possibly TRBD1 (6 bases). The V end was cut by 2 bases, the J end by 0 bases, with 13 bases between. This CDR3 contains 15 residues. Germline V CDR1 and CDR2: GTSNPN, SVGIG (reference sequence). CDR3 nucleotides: TGTGCCTGGAGTTCCCCGACAGGCTTGAACACTGAAGCTTTCTTT. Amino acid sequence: CAWSSPTGLNTEAFF.

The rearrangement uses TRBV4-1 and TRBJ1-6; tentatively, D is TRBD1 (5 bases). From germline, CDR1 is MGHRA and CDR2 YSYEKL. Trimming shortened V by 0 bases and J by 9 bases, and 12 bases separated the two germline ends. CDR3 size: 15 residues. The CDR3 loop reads CASSQERQGGSPLHF. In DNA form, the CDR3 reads TGCGCCAGCAGCCAAGAGAGGCAGGGTGGTTCACCCCTCCACTTT.

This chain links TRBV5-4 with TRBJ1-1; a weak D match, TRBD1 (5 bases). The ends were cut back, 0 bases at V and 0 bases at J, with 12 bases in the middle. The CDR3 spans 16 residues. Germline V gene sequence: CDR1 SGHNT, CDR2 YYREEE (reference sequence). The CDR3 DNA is TGTGCCAGCAGCTTGGGTTTAGGGACGGTGAACACTGAAGCTTTCTTT. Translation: CASSLGLGTVNTEAFF. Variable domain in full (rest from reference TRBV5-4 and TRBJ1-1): ETGVTQSPTHLIKTRGQQVTLRCSSQSGHNTVSWYQQALGQGPQFIFQYYREEENGRGNFPPRFSGLQFPNYSSELNVNALELDDSALYLCASSLGLGTVNTEAFFGQGTRLTVV.

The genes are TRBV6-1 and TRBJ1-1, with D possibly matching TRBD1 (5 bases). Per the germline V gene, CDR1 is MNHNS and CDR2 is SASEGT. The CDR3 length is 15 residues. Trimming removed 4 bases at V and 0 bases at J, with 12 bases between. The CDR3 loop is CASSGGGFMNTEAFF. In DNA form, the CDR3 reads TGTGCCAGCAGTGGCGGGGGGTTCATGAACACTGAAGCTTTCTTT.

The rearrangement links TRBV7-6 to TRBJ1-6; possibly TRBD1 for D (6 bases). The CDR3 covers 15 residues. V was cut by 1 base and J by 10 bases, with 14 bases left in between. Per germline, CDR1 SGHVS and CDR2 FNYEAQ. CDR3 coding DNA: TGTGCCAGCAGCTTAGGGACAGACCTCAGGTCACCCCTCCACTTT. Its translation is CASSLGTDLRSPLHF.

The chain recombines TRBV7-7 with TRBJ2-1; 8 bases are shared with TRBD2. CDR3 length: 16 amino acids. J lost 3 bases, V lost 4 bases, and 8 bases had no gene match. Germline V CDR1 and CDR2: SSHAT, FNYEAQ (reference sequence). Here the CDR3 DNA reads TGTGCCAGCAGCTCAGGCCCCAGCGGGGGCTACAATGAGCAGTTCTTC. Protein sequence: CASSSGPSGGYNEQFF.

CDR3 loop: CATLDGFNTEAFF. The CDR3 nucleotides read TGTGCCACCTTGGACGGATTTAACACTGAAGCTTTCTTT. The chain combines TRBV2 with TRBJ1-1, with D uncertain. Germline values: CDR1 SNHLY, CDR2 FYNNEI. There are 13 residues in the CDR3. Trimming left V 10 bases short and J 2 bases short, with 14 bases between.

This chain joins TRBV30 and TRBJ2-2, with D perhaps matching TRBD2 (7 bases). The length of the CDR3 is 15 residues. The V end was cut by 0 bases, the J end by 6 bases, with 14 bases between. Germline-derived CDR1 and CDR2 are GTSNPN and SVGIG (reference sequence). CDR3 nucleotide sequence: TGTGCCTGGAGTGTGGGGCAGGGGAGGGCCGGGGAGCTGTTTTTT. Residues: CAWSVGQGRAGELFF. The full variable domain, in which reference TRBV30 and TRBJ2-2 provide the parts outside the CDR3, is SQTIHQWPATLVQPVGSPLSLECTVEGTSNPNLYWYRQAAGRGLQLLFYSVGIGQISSEVPQNLSASRPQDRQFILSSKKLLLSDSGFYLCAWSVGQGRAGELFFGEGSRLTVL.

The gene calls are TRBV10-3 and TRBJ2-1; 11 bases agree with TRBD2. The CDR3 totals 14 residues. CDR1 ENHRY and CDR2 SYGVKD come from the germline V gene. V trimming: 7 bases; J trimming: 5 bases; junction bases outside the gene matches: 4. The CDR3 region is CAIMTSGTHNEQFF. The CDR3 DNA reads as TGTGCCATCATGACTAGCGGGACCCACAATGAGCAGTTCTTC.

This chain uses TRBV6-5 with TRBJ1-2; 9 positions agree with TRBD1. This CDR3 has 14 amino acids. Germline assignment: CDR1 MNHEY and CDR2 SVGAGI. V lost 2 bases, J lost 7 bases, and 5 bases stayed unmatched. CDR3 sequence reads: CASSYTGDRAGYTF. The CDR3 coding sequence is TGTGCCAGCAGTTACACTGGGGACAGGGCTGGCTACACCTTC.

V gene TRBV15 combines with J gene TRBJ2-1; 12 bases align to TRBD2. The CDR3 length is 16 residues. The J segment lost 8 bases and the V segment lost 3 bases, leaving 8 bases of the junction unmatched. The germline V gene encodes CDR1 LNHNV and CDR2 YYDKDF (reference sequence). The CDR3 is CATSRGRTSGNDEQFF. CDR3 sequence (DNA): TGTGCCACCAGCAGGGGCCGGACTAGCGGGAACGATGAGCAGTTCTTC.

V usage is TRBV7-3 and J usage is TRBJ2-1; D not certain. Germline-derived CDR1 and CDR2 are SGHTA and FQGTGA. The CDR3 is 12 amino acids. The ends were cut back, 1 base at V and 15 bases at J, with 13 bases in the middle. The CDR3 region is CASSLNLDAWFF. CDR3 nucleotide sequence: TGTGCCAGCAGCTTAAACTTGGACGCTTGGTTCTTC.

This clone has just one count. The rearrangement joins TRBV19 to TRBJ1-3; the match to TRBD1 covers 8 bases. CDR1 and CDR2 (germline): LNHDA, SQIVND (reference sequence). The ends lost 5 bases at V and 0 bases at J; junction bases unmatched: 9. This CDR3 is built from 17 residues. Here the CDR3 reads CASSHGQGPYSGNTIYF. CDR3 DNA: TGTGCCAGTAGTCACGGACAGGGTCCCTACTCTGGAAACACCATATATTTT. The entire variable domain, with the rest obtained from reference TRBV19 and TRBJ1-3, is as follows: DGGITQSPKYLFRKEGQNVTLSCEQNLNHDAMYWYRQDPGQGLRLIYYSQIVNDFQKGDIAEGYSVSREKKESFPLTVTSAQKNPTAFYLCASSHGQGPYSGNTIYFGEGSWLTVV.